The 23 T cell receptor beta chains presented below share a single source sample, sequenced in a study of blood T cell repertoires in COVID-19. Clones were read by immunoSEQ multiplex PCR, and TCRdb kept only the in-frame ones, dropping some. This sample has roughly 300,000 clones, with approximately 91% found just once. Sequencing input: peripheral blood. These receptors came from a woman aged 25-40 years with COVID-19, enrolled during active disease.

The J gene is TRBJ2-3, the V gene TRBV29-1; D might be TRBD1 (6 bases). This CDR3 comprises 17 residues. CDR1 SQVTM and CDR2 ANQGSEA come from the germline V gene. Trimming removed 1 base at V and 0 bases at J, with 17 bases between. CDR3 DNA sequence: TGCAGCGTTGAAGGCCCCCGGGACAAACCCAGCACAGATACGCAGTATTTT. Translating gives CSVEGPRDKPSTDTQYF.

The rearrangement links TRBV25-1 to TRBJ2-7, with 7 bases aligning to TRBD1. The V gene end was trimmed by 2 bases and the J gene end by 1 base; junction bases not matched to a gene: 2. The germline CDR1 and CDR2 sequences are MGHDK and SYGVNS. The CDR3 runs to 14 residues. CDR3 loop: CASSETGESYEQYF. Here the CDR3 DNA reads TGTGCCAGCAGTGAAACAGGGGAATCCTACGAGCAGTACTTC.

As DNA, the CDR3 is TGCGCCAGCAGCCAAGATTGGTCCGGCAGGGGCTCCTATGGCTACACCTTC. The encoded protein is CASSQDWSGRGSYGYTF. The V and J genes are TRBV4-1 and TRBJ1-2; weak D call: TRBD1 (6 bases). The CDR3 runs 17 residues. V was trimmed by 0 bases and J by 4 bases, leaving 18 bases between them. Germline assignment: CDR1 MGHRA and CDR2 YSYEKL.

This clone was recorded only once. The chain recombines TRBV14 with TRBJ2-7; D is perhaps TRBD1 (6 bases). The CDR3 consists of 16 residues. CDR1 is SGHDN, CDR2 FVKESK, per germline. V shed 4 bases and J shed 6 bases, with 22 bases lying between them. The CDR3: CASSRGYTGMTSEQYF. The CDR3 DNA reads TGTGCCAGCAGCCGGGGGTATACAGGGATGACTTCCGAGCAGTACTTC.

This chain links TRBV12-5 with TRBJ1-1; 9 nucleotides line up with TRBD1. Unmatched junction bases numbered 14, after V lost 3 bases and J lost 6 bases. Germline V gene sequence: CDR1 LGHNT, CDR2 FRNRAP. CDR3 length: 17 amino acids. DNA for the CDR3: TGTGCTAGTGGTTTCTATACAGGGGGCGCGGTTAGTGCTGAAGCTTTCTTT. Protein product: CASGFYTGGAVSAEAFF.

This chain connects TRBV5-1 to TRBJ1-6; D is uncertain. From germline, CDR1 is SGHRS and CDR2 YFSETQ. CDR3 length: 15 residues. V shed 0 bases and J shed 5 bases, with 9 bases lying between them. The CDR3 nucleotides are TGCGCCAGCAGCTTGGGGACCGGGAATAATTCACCCCTCCACTTT. Residues: CASSLGTGNNSPLHF.

V is TRBV21-1 and J is TRBJ2-7; TRBD2 was called by the table and not checked on the DNA. TRBV21-1 is annotated as a pseudogene. The length of the CDR3 is 19 residues. CDR3 sequence (DNA): TGTGCCAGCAGCCCGGAGCGGGAGATAATCGAGACCCGATGTCACGAGCAGTACTTC. It translates to CASSPEREIIETRCHEQYF.

The genes are TRBV5-6 and TRBJ2-7; TRBD2 is a possible D gene (5 bases). The CDR3 is 14 amino acids. With 3 bases removed from V and 4 bases from J, the gap between germline ends came to 14 bases. Germline values: CDR1 SGHDT, CDR2 YYEEEE. CDR3 sequence: CASSSQTTGYEQYF. For the CDR3, the DNA is TGTGCCAGCAGCTCACAAACGACGGGGTACGAGCAGTACTTC.

V and J are TRBV27 and TRBJ1-2; 9 bases are a match to TRBD1. The length of the CDR3 is 14 residues. In germline, CDR1 is MNHEY, CDR2 SMNVEV (reference sequence). The J segment lost 6 bases and the V segment lost 6 bases, leaving 8 bases of the junction unmatched. CDR3 amino acids: CASSGAGQGDGYTF. CDR3 sequence (DNA): TGTGCCAGCAGCGGGGCGGGACAGGGTGATGGCTACACCTTC.

Only a few counts were recorded for this clone. This chain joins TRBV5-8 and TRBJ1-6, with TRBD1 as a possible D gene (6 bases). The V end lost 2 bases, the J end lost 8 bases, and 14 bases lay between the germline ends. The CDR3 length is 15 residues. CDR1 and CDR2 from the germline V gene are SGHTS and YDEGEE. The CDR3 reads CASSLLGARDSPLHF. CDR3 nucleotides: TGTGCCAGCAGCTTACTGGGGGCGCGTGATTCACCCCTCCACTTT.

This clone turned up a few times. The rearrangement uses TRBV19 and TRBJ2-1; D not certain. The germline CDR1 and CDR2 sequences are LNHDA and SQIVND (reference sequence). The CDR3 has 13 residues. Trimming pared 8 bases from V and 5 bases from J, leaving 13 bases between. CDR3 nucleotides: TGTGCCAGTTCTAGAGGCCTGAACAATGAGCAGTTCTTC. This sequence encodes CASSRGLNNEQFF.

V gene TRBV6-5 combines with J gene TRBJ1-5; no definite D call. Trimming shortened V by 6 bases and J by 3 bases, and 9 bases separated the two germline ends. The germline V gene encodes CDR1 MNHEY and CDR2 SVGAGI. The CDR3 runs to 13 residues. For the CDR3, the DNA is TGTGCCAGCAGGCGGAGCTCCAATCAGCCCCAGCATTTT. Translation: CASRRSSNQPQHF.

The CDR3 nucleotides are TGTGCCAGCAGCCACCACATAACAGGGGTGGGCACTGAAGCTTTCTTT. It encodes CASSHHITGVGTEAFF. The rearrangement joins TRBV3-1 (or the pseudogene TRBV3-2) to TRBJ1-1; 7 positions match TRBD1. The CDR3 is 16 amino acids. Germline V gives CDR1 LGHDT, CDR2 YNNKEL (reference sequence). V lost 3 bases to trimming and J lost 4 bases; unmatched junction nucleotides: 11.

The chain joins TRBV19 to TRBJ1-5, with 7 bases that match TRBD1. This CDR3 is built from 15 residues. V dropped 8 bases and J dropped 3; count of bases not matched to a gene: 10. Per the germline V gene, CDR1 is LNHDA and CDR2 is SQIVND (reference sequence). CDR3 sequence (DNA): TGTGCCAGTGCAGATGCAGGGGGTTTCAATCAGCCCCAGCATTTT. This gives the protein CASADAGGFNQPQHF.

The rearrangement joins TRBV9 to TRBJ2-1; 13 bases map to TRBD2. This CDR3 is built from 17 residues. Germline values: CDR1 SGDLS, CDR2 YYNGEE. J was trimmed by 1 base and V by 3 bases; bases with no gene match: 4. CDR3 in DNA: TGTGCCAGCAGCGGGACTAGCGGGAGCCCTTCCTACAATGAGCAGTTCTTC. Its translation is CASSGTSGSPSYNEQFF.

The genes are TRBV11-3 and TRBJ2-2, with TRBD1 matching over 8 bases. The CDR3 runs to 15 residues. The germline V gene encodes CDR1 SGHNT and CDR2 YENEEA. J lost 5 bases, V lost 4 bases, and 6 bases had no gene match. The chain's CDR3 is CASSYGTGLTGELFF. CDR3 nucleotides: TGTGCCAGCAGCTACGGGACAGGTTTGACCGGGGAGCTGTTTTTT.

The J gene is TRBJ1-1, the V gene TRBV5-1; D ambiguous. CDR1 is SGHRS and CDR2 is YFSETQ in the germline V gene. V gave up 1 base and J gave up 1 base, with 8 bases separating them. This CDR3 is 14 amino acids long. CDR3 sequence (DNA): TGCGCCAGCAGCTTGCTAACGGGGAACACTGAAGCTTTCTTT. Protein: CASSLLTGNTEAFF.

The CDR3 region has the DNA TGTGCCAGCAGCAAAGCGCGGGGGCGCAAAAAGGGGCAAGCCCGCACAGATACGCAGTATTTT. Amino acid sequence: CASSKARGRKKGQARTDTQYF. V and J are TRBV21-1 and TRBJ2-3; TRBD2, the table's D call, lacks a check against the DNA. TRBV21-1 is assigned pseudogene status. This CDR3 spans 21 amino acids.

This chain links TRBV28 with TRBJ1-5; TRBD1 aligns across 7 bases. CDR3 size: 17 residues. V lost 8 bases, J lost 2 bases, and 15 bases stayed unmatched. Germline CDR1 is MDHEN and CDR2 is SYDVKM. The chain's CDR3 is CASDTYRRQGGNQPQHF. The CDR3 DNA reads as TGTGCCAGCGATACCTACCGGAGACAGGGAGGCAATCAGCCCCAGCATTTT. Using reference TRBV28 and TRBJ1-5 for the parts outside the CDR3, the full variable domain is DVKVTQSSRYLVKRTGEKVFLECVQDMDHENMFWYRQDPGLGLRLIYFSYDVKMKEKGDIPEGYSVSREKKERFSLILESASTNQTSMYLCASDTYRRQGGNQPQHFGDGTRLSIL.

The rearrangement links TRBV7-9 to TRBJ2-1; 7 nucleotides align to TRBD2. After removal of 4 bases from V and 4 bases from J, the junction contained 13 bases not matched to a gene. This CDR3 is 17 amino acids long. Per the germline V gene, CDR1 is SEHNR and CDR2 is FQNEAQ (reference sequence). CDR3 protein: CASSSWALAASYNEQFF. The CDR3, as DNA: TGTGCCAGCAGCTCATGGGCTCTAGCGGCCTCTTACAATGAGCAGTTCTTC.

The table lists this clone with a few counts. J is TRBJ1-1 and V is TRBV5-1, with 9 positions matching TRBD1. Germline V lookup: CDR1 SGHRS, CDR2 YFSETQ. V trimming: 7 bases; J trimming: 2 bases; junction bases outside the gene matches: 6. CDR3 length equals 14 residues. In nucleotides, the CDR3 is TGCGCCAGCTTCCCGGGACAGGGAAACACTGAAGCTTTCTTT. Protein sequence: CASFPGQGNTEAFF. The full variable domain, with the rest looked up from reference TRBV5-1 and TRBJ1-1, is KAGVTQTPRYLIKTRGQQVTLSCSPISGHRSVSWYQQTPGQGLQFLFEYFSETQRNKGNFPGRFSGRQFSNSRSEMNVSTLELGDSALYLCASFPGQGNTEAFFGQGTRLTVV.

The rearrangement uses TRBV6-5 and TRBJ2-5; 12 bases are shared with TRBD1. The CDR3 is made up of 15 amino acids. Per the germline V gene, CDR1 is MNHEY and CDR2 is SVGAGI. Trimming cost V 6 bases and J 5 bases; bases outside gene matches: 7. The CDR3 loop reads CASSLGTGGRETQYF. The CDR3 DNA reads TGTGCCAGCAGCCTTGGGACAGGGGGCCGGGAGACCCAGTACTTC.

The chain links TRBV7-2 to TRBJ2-3; TRBD1 matches at 8 bases. Per the germline V gene, CDR1 is SGHTA and CDR2 is FQGNSA. The junction had 7 bases not matched to a gene; V was cut back by 6 bases and J by 2 bases. This CDR3 region has 15 residues. CDR3 DNA sequence: TGTGCCAGCAGGTTACAGGGGGGATACACAGATACGCAGTATTTT. Its protein product is CASRLQGGYTDTQYF.